This TCR beta chain is from a study of regulatory T cells in long-lasting Graves disease. Overall study context: Positivity for TSH receptor antibodies plus over 5 years of antithyroid drugs meant persistent Graves' disease.

Findings of the study overall: Persistent disease preferred TRBV28, TRBJ1-2 and TRBJ2-5.

As for time point: persistent/refractory GD, antithyroid drugs over 5 years with positive TRAb. The TCR library was made from RNA extracted from PBMCs. Details on this clonotype: Its antigen is unknown.

The CDR3 sequence is 15 residues long. V was shortened by 8 bases and J by 4 bases, with 18 bases between the two germline ends. CDR3 regions were amplified by Arm-PCR using iRepertoire HTBI primers to build TCR beta libraries. TCRdb reanalysed the multiplex PCR reads using MiXCR and keeps one entry per CDR3 protein. Here the sample spans roughly 400,000 distinct CDR3 sequences, 21% being singletons. The chain employs TRBV12-3 or TRBV12-4 and TRBJ2-1, with D tentatively TRBD2 (6 bases). This receptor was taken from a female donor with Graves disease. The sequencing here drew on peripheral blood mononuclear cells (PBMCs), taken when the disease was refractory, from a patient treated with antithyroid drugs. In DNA form, the CDR3 reads TGTGCCAGCTTCAATGGTGACGGGAGATACAATGAGCAGTTCTTC. It yields the protein CASFNGDGRYNEQFF.